This T cell receptor beta chain came from a study of memory CD4+ T cells and cytomegalovirus serostatus. Study context: Of the healthy Belgian adults, 9 were CMV seropositive and about two dozen seronegative.

Produced via immunoSEQ multiplex PCR; TCRdb's table is partial and in-frame only. The data hold about 59,000 clones, with around 80% observed a single time. The CDR3 length is 12 residues. Germline assignment: CDR1 PRHDT and CDR2 FYEKMQ (reference sequence). The sort gate was single viable CD3+CD4+CD8-CD45RO+ cells for memory CD4+ T cells. Serostatus was set by detecting CMV pp150, pp28, p38, p52 IgG. CD4+ T cells were isolated by positive magnetic selection. Concerning this clone: One end of the junction varies from germline; a read error may be responsible.

The chain joins TRBV13 to TRBJ2-7; 11 bases match TRBD2. Sample: memory CD4+ T cells from blood. This TCR was recovered from an adult in good health and CMV-seronegative. CDR3 sequence: CASSLGLAGGHF. The CDR3 DNA follows: TGTGCCAGCAGCTTGGGGCTAGCGGGAGGTCACTTC.